One and the same sample provided the 2 T cell receptor beta chains below, sequenced in a study of vaccination and CD4 T cells after COVID-19 (dated by TCRdb to between 2022 and 2023). These receptors' targets are unknown. The treatment or condition label here, explained by the study, means: roughly nine-day PBMC culture with coronavirus spike peptide pools or control peptides (ViraFEST assay). The method behind the library was PCR. Instrument used: Illumina iSeq 100. DNA from cultured CD4+ T cells was subjected to TCR sequencing with the Oncomine TCR Beta short-read assay at the Johns Hopkins FTIC core. Using fastp at Q25 and MiXCR, TCRdb reprocessed the public reads and kept productive beta chains. Every CDR3 protein is listed once, alongside the most common genes and DNA of its rows. The sample table contains roughly 4,200 distinct CDR3 sequences; only one count was recorded for around a fifth of them. The top ten constitute approximately 17% of the sample.

Material: CD4+ T cells from blood, cultured in vitro. Source of these receptors: a human donor who had recovered from COVID-19.

This clonotype was picked up a small number of times. CDR3 nucleotides: TGTGCCAGCAGCGCCGAAGCCAGGCACACTGAAGCTTTCTTT. Its translation: CASSAEARHTEAFF. The rearrangement joins TRBV7-9 to TRBJ1-1; D remains unclear. The CDR3 is 14 amino acids. V was shortened by 5 bases and J by 3 bases, with 13 bases between the two germline ends. CDR1 and CDR2 from the germline V gene are SEHNR and FQNEAQ (reference sequence).

A few counts support this clonotype. The chain is built from TRBV19 and TRBJ2-7, with 7 nucleotides matching TRBD2. V was clipped by 4 bases and J by 2 bases; unmatched bases: 5. CDR1 and CDR2 from the germline V gene are LNHDA and SQIVND (reference sequence). CDR3 length: 14 residues. The CDR3 here is CASSTGGGPYEQYF. CDR3 coding DNA: TGTGCCAGTAGTACGGGCGGGGGACCCTACGAGCAGTACTTC.